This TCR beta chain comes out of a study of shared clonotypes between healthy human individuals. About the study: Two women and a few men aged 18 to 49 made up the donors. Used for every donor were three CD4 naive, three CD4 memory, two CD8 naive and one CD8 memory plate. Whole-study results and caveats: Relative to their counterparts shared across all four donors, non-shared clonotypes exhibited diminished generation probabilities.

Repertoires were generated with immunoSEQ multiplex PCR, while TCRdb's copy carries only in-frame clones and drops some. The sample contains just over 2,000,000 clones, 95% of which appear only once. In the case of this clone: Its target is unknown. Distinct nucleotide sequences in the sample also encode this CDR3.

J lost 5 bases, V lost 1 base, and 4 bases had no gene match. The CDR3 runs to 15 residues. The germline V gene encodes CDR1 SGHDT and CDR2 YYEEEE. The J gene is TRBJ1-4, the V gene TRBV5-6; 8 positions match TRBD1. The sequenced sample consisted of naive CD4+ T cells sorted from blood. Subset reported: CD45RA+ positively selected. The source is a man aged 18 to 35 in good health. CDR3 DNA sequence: TGTGCCAGCAGCTTGAGTCGGACAGGGAATGAAAAACTGTTTTTT. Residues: CASSLSRTGNEKLFF.